The clone carrying this T cell receptor (beta chain) was seen a handful of times. The target antigen is unknown. Focal radiation plus CTLA-4 blockade with ipilimumab was given to patients with chemo-refractory metastatic non-small-cell lung cancer. This sample was taken from a study of radiotherapy plus CTLA-4 blockade in lung cancer. Study information: Among patients, around 19% showed objective responses, and over 30% had disease control.

V lost 0 bases and J 0 bases, leaving 6 bases between the germline ends. Germline CDR1 reads LNHNV; CDR2 reads YYDKDF (reference sequence). The CDR3 is 15 amino acids. Sequencing was performed with immunoSEQ multiplex PCR; in TCRdb, only in-frame clones are kept and a portion is missing. The table shows about 46,000 clones, with approximately 80% occurring only once. Study-level results: Early blood T cell clone dynamics reportedly forecast response best, with interferon-beta. Peripheral blood showed expansion of tumor-derived TCR clones after radiotherapy and ipilimumab.

The genes are TRBV15 and TRBJ1-5; D not resolved. The clonotype was recovered from a human donor with non-small cell lung cancer whose response to radiotherapy plus ipilimumab could not be evaluated. This sample comprised peripheral blood, obtained from a patient treated with radiotherapy plus ipilimumab. The CDR3 is CATSRDQFSNQPQHF. The CDR3 DNA sequence: TGTGCCACCAGCAGAGATCAGTTTAGCAATCAGCCCCAGCATTTT.